This T cell receptor beta chain was recovered during a study of T cell repertoires in cytomegalovirus infection. About the research overall: Selection of CMV epitopes for the study included recently identified HLA-C-restricted and well-studied HLA-B-restricted ones. TCR beta signatures that were public indicated CMV infection and matching HLA type.

Regarding the study as a whole: Ex vivo, HLA-C-restricted CMV-specific TCR beta clonotypes prevailed over the rest of the response. Cumulated frequencies of public TCR beta families served to identify carriers of CMV plus the relevant HLA.

V was trimmed by 10 bases and J by 7 bases, leaving 19 bases between them. The CDR3 consists of 13 residues. Per germline, CDR1 MNHEY and CDR2 SVGAGI. TCRdb independently ran MiXCR on the reads; one entry per CDR3 protein. The sample contains some 920,000 distinct CDR3 sequences, about a third of which appear only once. With respect to this clonotype: Its antigen is unknown.

The chain carries TRBV6-5 and TRBJ1-2; weak D call: TRBD1 (6 bases). Sequenced material: cultured CD8+ T cells from PBMCs, taken from culture after CMV antigen stimulation. The sequence came from a human donor in good health (CMV status not recorded). Some clones in this sample may be carry-over from other donors' samples. CDR3 nucleotide sequence: TGTGCCAACAGCCCCTCCGGGGGCATTGGCTACACCTTC. It is translated as CANSPSGGIGYTF.